The entry that follows covers one TCR beta chain sequence. Its antigen remains unidentified. This sample stems from a study of T cells in Graves' hyperthyroidism and ophthalmopathy. At the level of the study: Initial diagnosis, before any treatment, was when peripheral blood was collected.

TCR beta CDR3 regions were amplified from RNA transcripts. In the first-round RT-PCR of the TCR CDR3, the HTBI primer set was used. MiXCR, run by TCRdb on the multiplex PCR reads, gives a single entry per CDR3 protein. The top ten hold roughly 55% of the sample, which has roughly 200,000 distinct CDR3 sequences, 17% seen once. Newly diagnosed hyperthyroidism patients aged 18 to 65 years had disease lasting under 2 months. This CDR3 comprises 15 residues. Germline values: CDR1 SEHNR, CDR2 FQNEAQ (reference sequence). With V trimmed by 5 bases and J by 1 base, 5 bases remained unmatched. General study findings and limits: Most thyroid clonotypes expanded above 0.001 appeared in blood too.

Sequenced material: blood. The chain is built from TRBV7-9 and TRBJ1-1; 9 bases match TRBD1. This clonotype was sampled from a woman in her 50s with Graves' hyperthyroidism. CDR3 amino acids: CASSRRQGGNTEAFF. The CDR3 coding sequence is TGTGCCAGCAGCCGACGACAGGGGGGGAACACTGAAGCTTTCTTT.